This T cell receptor beta chain was documented in a study of regulatory T cells in long-lasting Graves disease. Study details: In persistent Graves' disease, antithyroid drugs had been taken for over 5 years and TSH receptor antibodies stayed positive.

The ends were cut back, 6 bases at V and 5 bases at J, with 19 bases in the middle. The CDR3 contains 15 residues. From germline, CDR1 is WSHSY and CDR2 SAAADI. This clonotype has just a few counts. Investigators prepared the TCR beta libraries by applying iRepertoire HTBI primers and Arm-PCR of CDR3 regions. TCRdb reprocessed the multiplex PCR reads via MiXCR and lists one record per CDR3 protein. The sample comprises 650,000 to 850,000 distinct CDR3 sequences, about 32% of which are singletons, and under 55% rests with the top ten. Noted time point: persistent/refractory GD, antithyroid drugs over 5 years with positive TRAb. Scientists built the TCR library using RNA that was extracted from PBMCs. Per American Thyroid Association guidelines, Graves' disease was diagnosed. Nine milliliters of peripheral blood went into EDTA tubes.

The clonotype comes from a female donor with Graves disease. The sequencing used peripheral blood mononuclear cells (PBMCs), collected when the disease was refractory, from a patient treated with antithyroid drugs. V is TRBV10-2 and J is TRBJ1-1, with a weak D call TRBD1 (5 bases). CDR3 region: CASRSDSDGWTEAFF. Written as DNA, the CDR3 is TGCGCCAGCAGATCCGACAGCGACGGGTGGACTGAAGCTTTCTTT.